The text below deals with one T cell receptor beta chain. This record comes from a study of blood T cell repertoires in COVID-19. Overall study: Samples representing acute and convalescent COVID-19 were sourced from the United States, Italy and Spain. Sources were T cells, B-cell-depleted T cells, or PBMCs; the material itself was cDNA or gDNA.

V lost 0 bases, J lost 0 bases, and 7 bases stayed unmatched. CDR1 is SGHRS, CDR2 YFSETQ, per germline. The CDR3 is made up of 17 amino acids. Sequencing used immunoSEQ multiplex PCR; TCRdb keeps in-frame clones, though not all of them. The table records about 70,000 clones, 90% to 95% of them present only once. While infection was still active, Seattle patients were enrolled and then followed longitudinally. Sequenced: peripheral blood. The J gene is TRBJ2-5, the V gene TRBV5-1, with 8 bases matching TRBD2. The sequence was collected from a middle-aged man with COVID-19, enrolled during active disease. The CDR3 DNA follows: TGCGCCAGCAGCTTGGGTCCCACTAGCGGAGACCAAGAGACCCAGTACTTC. This codes for CASSLGPTSGDQETQYF.